Listed below are T cell receptor beta chains from one sample, sequenced in a study of CD8 T cells in Susac syndrome. TCRdb called the immunoSEQ multiplex PCR reads again in MiXCR, with one record for every CDR3 protein. Of 150,000 to 200,000 distinct CDR3 sequences in the sample, approximately 93% were seen once. The source material was CD4+ T cells from PBMCs. The receptor source for this set is a human donor in good health. CDR3s include the opening cysteine and the closing phenylalanine or tryptophan. The D gene is left open where the match is weak. A row's size may be missing; if present it is once, few, many or a size class.

j_call v_call clone_size d_call cdr3_aa cdr3_nt
TRBJ1-1 TRBV20-1 NA NA CSATTGLQAFF TGCAGTGCCACGACAGGTCTGCAAGCTTTCTTT
TRBJ1-3 TRBV6-5 once NA CASRRGVSGNTIYF TGTGCCAGCCGTCGTGGGGTCTCTGGAAACACCATATATTTT
TRBJ1-6 TRBV4-1 once TRBD1 CASSQGYRGGINSPLHF TGCGCCAGCAGCCAAGGTTACAGGGGAGGGATTAATTCACCCCTCCACTTT
TRBJ1-1 TRBV6-1 NA NA CASSDSPLTEAFF TGTGCCAGCAGTGACTCTCCTCTCACTGAAGCTTTCTTT
TRBJ2-3 TRBV29-1 NA TRBD1 CSVDRASTDTQYF TGCAGCGTCGACAGGGCTAGCACAGATACGCAGTATTTT
TRBJ1-4 TRBV4-1 NA NA CASSQTGEKLFF TGCGCCAGCAGCCAAACAGGGGAAAAACTGTTTTTT
TRBJ1-2 TRBV5-1 NA NA CASSLDRASSYGYTF TGCGCCAGCAGCCTGGACCGGGCCTCTAGCTATGGCTACACCTTC
TRBJ2-3 TRBV20-1 once TRBD2 CSAPLAGGRTDTQYF TGCAGTGCTCCCCTAGCGGGGGGGCGCACAGATACGCAGTATTTT
TRBJ1-2 TRBV4-1 NA NA CASSQERGTSFLGYTF TGCGCCAGCAGCCAAGAACGCGGAACATCTTTCCTCGGCTACACCTTC
TRBJ1-4 TRBV7-2 NA NA CASSLAARNEKLFF TGTGCCAGCAGCTTGGCCGCCCGGAATGAAAAACTGTTTTTT
TRBJ1-1 TRBV6-2/TRBV6-3 NA TRBD1 CASSPLTGWHTEAFF TGTGCCAGCAGTCCTCTGACAGGGTGGCACACTGAAGCTTTCTTT